The 27 T cell receptor beta chains listed next were all sequenced from one sample in a study of siplizumab effects on memory and regulatory T cells. Clones were read by immunoSEQ multiplex PCR, and TCRdb kept only the in-frame ones, dropping some. The table has 75,000 to 100,000 clones, 85% to 95% seen once. Sequencing used non-Treg CD4+ T cells sorted from blood. The receptors originated from a human donor in good health.

The chain uses TRBV5-1 and TRBJ2-5; D may be TRBD1 (5 bases). Per germline, CDR1 SGHRS and CDR2 YFSETQ. CDR3 length: 14 residues. The germline V and J ends were trimmed by 0 bases and 5 bases, with 11 bases remaining between them. The CDR3 sequence: CASSLAPGRETQYF. Here the CDR3 DNA reads TGCGCCAGCAGCTTGGCCCCAGGGCGCGAGACCCAGTACTTC.

CDR3 nucleotides: TGTGCCAGCAGTTTAGGGTTAATATCTGGGGCCAACGTCCTGACTTTC. It codes for CASSLGLISGANVLTF. The chain has TRBV27 and TRBJ2-6; unclear D gene. The length of the CDR3 is 16 residues. V lost 2 bases to trimming and J lost 1 base, with 9 bases between them. Germline V gene lookup returns CDR1 MNHEY and CDR2 SMNVEV (reference sequence).

The V gene is TRBV2, the J gene TRBJ1-2, with D possibly matching TRBD1 (6 bases). Germline V gene lookup returns CDR1 SNHLY and CDR2 FYNNEI. The CDR3 is 14 residues long. The V end was cut by 4 bases, the J end by 4 bases, with 13 bases between. The CDR3 loop reads CASSVGRGPYGYTF. The CDR3 DNA reads TGTGCCAGCAGTGTGGGCAGGGGCCCCTATGGCTACACCTTC.

This chain joins TRBV5-1 and TRBJ2-3; D is possibly TRBD1 or TRBD2 (5 bases each). CDR3 size: 14 residues. The ends were cut back, 6 bases at V and 2 bases at J, with 13 bases in the middle. Germline CDR1 SGHRS, CDR2 YFSETQ. CDR3 in amino acids: CASIRGPNTDTQYF. DNA of the CDR3: TGCGCCAGCATTAGGGGACCCAACACAGATACGCAGTATTTT. The variable domain in full, with the rest retrieved from reference TRBV5-1 and TRBJ2-3, is KAGVTQTPRYLIKTRGQQVTLSCSPISGHRSVSWYQQTPGQGLQFLFEYFSETQRNKGNFPGRFSGRQFSNSRSEMNVSTLELGDSALYLCASIRGPNTDTQYFGPGTRLTVL.

V usage is TRBV27 and J usage is TRBJ2-2; D unclear. This CDR3 has 17 amino acids. V was shortened by 1 base and J by 0 bases, with 12 bases between the two germline ends. CDR1 is MNHEY, CDR2 SMNVEV, per germline (reference sequence). CDR3 sequence reads: CASSLFGRGANTGELFF. For the CDR3, the DNA is TGTGCCAGCAGTTTATTTGGTAGAGGCGCGAACACCGGGGAGCTGTTTTTT.

V usage is TRBV2 and J usage is TRBJ2-3; the match to TRBD1 covers 11 bases. There are 15 residues in the CDR3. The V gene end was trimmed by 8 bases and the J gene end by 6 bases; junction bases not matched to a gene: 10. Germline values: CDR1 SNHLY, CDR2 FYNNEI. The CDR3, as DNA: TGTGCCAGCGGAAGAAGGACAGGGGGCCGGGATACGCAGTATTTT. Amino acid sequence: CASGRRTGGRDTQYF.

The chain links TRBV11-2 to TRBJ2-3; perhaps TRBD2 as D (6 bases). Germline V gives CDR1 SGHAT, CDR2 FQNNGV. This CDR3 has 15 amino acids. V dropped 2 bases and J dropped 5 bases, with 14 bases sitting between them. Here the CDR3 reads CASSLFSGFKDTQYF. The CDR3 nucleotides are TGTGCCAGCAGCTTATTCAGCGGGTTCAAAGATACGCAGTATTTT.

The chain carries TRBV21-1 and TRBJ2-6; the D segment call TRBD1 is taken from the table without a DNA check. TRBV21-1 is a known pseudogene. The CDR3 is 18 amino acids. CDR3: CASGHRQGRITGANVLTF. CDR3 sequence (DNA): TGTGCCAGCGGACACAGGCAGGGTCGCATCACTGGGGCCAACGTCCTGACTTTC.

The chain links TRBV19 to TRBJ1-1; 7 bases map to TRBD1. J lost 3 bases, V lost 5 bases, and 12 bases had no gene match. This CDR3 is built from 16 residues. In germline, CDR1 is LNHDA, CDR2 SQIVND (reference sequence). In nucleotides, the CDR3 is TGTGCCAGTAGTTACCTGGGGAGGGGACAGTACACTGAAGCTTTCTTT. Encoded protein: CASSYLGRGQYTEAFF.

The rearrangement joins TRBV5-4 to TRBJ2-6; D not certain. This CDR3 is 14 amino acids long. V lost 2 bases and J lost 2, with 5 bases in between. Germline CDR1 and CDR2: SGHNT and YYREEE (reference sequence). CDR3 sequence (DNA): TGTGCCAGCAGCTTTCCCACTGGGGCCAACGTCCTGACTTTC. It specifies CASSFPTGANVLTF.

This chain uses TRBV5-1 with TRBJ2-6; D is unresolved. Trimming stripped 2 bases from V and 4 bases from J, with 16 bases between. Germline lookup yields CDR1 SGHRS and CDR2 YFSETQ. This CDR3 has 17 residues. This chain's CDR3 is CASSLTGPKGGANVLTF. The CDR3 coding sequence is TGCGCCAGCAGCTTAACCGGCCCCAAGGGAGGGGCCAACGTCCTGACTTTC.

This clone has a single count. V is TRBV7-9 and J is TRBJ2-5; 10 bases agree with TRBD2. Losses at the gene ends were 3 bases for V and 2 bases for J; bases not matched to a gene: 3. Germline CDR1 is SEHNR and CDR2 is FQNEAQ (reference sequence). This CDR3 has 15 residues. The CDR3 nucleotides read TGTGCCAGCAGCTTCGGACTAGCGGTACAAGAGACCCAGTACTTC. Its translation: CASSFGLAVQETQYF.

V usage is TRBV7-3 and J usage is TRBJ2-1, with a possible D match to TRBD2 (5 bases). CDR1 is SGHTA, CDR2 FQGTGA, per germline. With 5 bases removed from V and 2 bases from J, the gap between germline ends came to 13 bases. The CDR3 contains 15 residues. The DNA of the CDR3 is TGTGCCAGCAGCCCGAACCTAGCTCCCTACAATGAGCAGTTCTTC. This encodes CASSPNLAPYNEQFF.

This chain links TRBV28 with TRBJ1-1; D is possibly TRBD1 (5 bases). From germline, CDR1 is MDHEN and CDR2 SYDVKM. Trimming took 4 bases from V and 11 from J, leaving 20 bases between them. The CDR3 has 14 residues. This chain's CDR3 is CASSSTHRTRGAFF. The CDR3 nucleotides read TGTGCCAGCAGTTCTACCCACCGAACTCGGGGGGCTTTCTTT.

V gene TRBV7-9 combines with J gene TRBJ2-6; D is perhaps TRBD1 (6 bases). Germline CDR1 is SEHNR and CDR2 is FQNEAQ (reference sequence). V gave up 4 bases and J gave up 6 bases, with 10 bases separating them. The CDR3 loop spans 14 amino acids. In DNA, the CDR3 is TGTGCCAGCAGCTACCACAGGGAGGCCAACGTCCTGACTTTC. This sequence encodes CASSYHREANVLTF.

This chain links TRBV7-9 with TRBJ2-3; 9 positions match TRBD1. CDR1 and CDR2 from the germline V gene are SEHNR and FQNEAQ (reference sequence). This CDR3 comprises 19 residues. V lost 6 bases to trimming and J lost 4 bases; unmatched junction nucleotides: 20. Here the CDR3 DNA reads TGTGCCAGCAGTCGACAGAGGTCTGGACAGGGGATCAATCCAGATACGCAGTATTTT. Protein: CASSRQRSGQGINPDTQYF.

A few counts support this clone. A read error is likely, as this CDR3 ends without the conserved phenylalanine or tryptophan. Because the CDR3's place on the DNA is in doubt, the DNA is left out and the CDR3 is given as listed by TCRdb. This chain uses TRBV12-5 with TRBJ1-1; TRBD1, as called in the table, went unchecked against the DNA. The CDR3 adds up to 11 amino acids, both ends counted. Germline V gives CDR1 LGHNT, CDR2 FRNRAP. The CDR3 region is CASGWGTRTHY.

With regard to this clone: Likely a read error: the CDR3 ends without its conserved phenylalanine or tryptophan. The DNA is omitted, as the CDR3 cannot be located on it reliably, and the CDR3 follows TCRdb's listing. The chain has TRBV2 and TRBJ2-7. The CDR3 is made up of 11 amino acids, end residues included. The germline CDR1 and CDR2 sequences are SNHLY and FYNNEI. The CDR3 here is CASSETGWESL.

The rearrangement joins TRBV2 to TRBJ2-1, with 8 bases fitting TRBD2. The CDR3 spans 15 residues. V lost 10 bases to trimming and J lost 6 bases; unmatched junction nucleotides: 14. In germline, CDR1 is SNHLY, CDR2 FYNNEI. For the CDR3, the DNA is TGTGCCACAAATACGCGGGGGGTAGGCACCAATGAGCAGTTCTTC. It codes for CATNTRGVGTNEQFF.

The chain carries TRBV28 and TRBJ1-1; tentative D call: TRBD1 (5 bases). The CDR3 has 16 amino acids. Germline V lookup: CDR1 MDHEN, CDR2 SYDVKM. Trimming shortened V by 5 bases and J by 2 bases, and 18 bases separated the two germline ends. CDR3: CASSPGQGVGNTEAFF. The CDR3 region has the DNA TGTGCCAGCAGTCCAGGCCAGGGAGTGGGAAACACTGAAGCTTTCTTT.

The chain recombines TRBV6-1 with TRBJ1-5, with D unclear. The CDR3 contains 13 residues. Germline assignment: CDR1 MNHNS and CDR2 SASEGT. Trimming took 10 bases from V and 0 from J, leaving 10 bases between them. The CDR3 loop reads CATGVYSNQPQHF. The CDR3 DNA reads as TGTGCCACCGGGGTTTATAGCAATCAGCCCCAGCATTTT.

The J gene is TRBJ1-4, the V gene TRBV15; 10 bases match TRBD1. Germline V gene sequence: CDR1 LNHNV, CDR2 YYDKDF (reference sequence). The CDR3 has 16 amino acids. The V gene end was trimmed by 0 bases and the J gene end by 7 bases; junction bases not matched to a gene: 5. The CDR3 here is CATSRDRTGGVEKLFF. The CDR3 region has the DNA TGTGCCACCAGCAGAGATAGGACAGGGGGGGTTGAAAAACTGTTTTTT.

This clone was counted a few times. The gene calls are TRBV9 and TRBJ1-1; D possibly corresponds to TRBD1 (5 bases). With 2 bases removed from V and 4 bases from J, the gap between germline ends came to 15 bases. The CDR3 has 15 amino acids. CDR1 is SGDLS, CDR2 YYNGEE, per germline. The CDR3 DNA follows: TGTGCCAGCAGCGTGGGCAGGGTTATGAGCACTGAAGCTTTCTTT. Its protein is CASSVGRVMSTEAFF.

This chain connects TRBV9 to TRBJ2-7, with TRBD1 matching 9 bases. The CDR3 runs to 15 residues. Per the germline V gene, CDR1 is SGDLS and CDR2 is YYNGEE. The trim removed 1 base at V and 3 bases at J, leaving 5 bases unmatched. CDR3 bases: TGTGCCAGCAGCGTACTACCGGGACAGGGCTACGAGCAGTACTTC. It encodes CASSVLPGQGYEQYF. The variable domain in full, completed from reference TRBV9 and TRBJ2-7, reads DSGVTQTPKHLITATGQRVTLRCSPRSGDLSVYWYQQSLDQGLQFLIQYYNGEERAKGNILERFSAQQFPDLHSELNLSSLELGDSALYFCASSVLPGQGYEQYFGPGTRLTVT.

The chain combines TRBV30 with TRBJ2-5; D is possibly TRBD1 (7 bases). Between the trimmed V and J ends, which lost 4 bases and 5 bases, there was a span of 14 bases. The V gene's germline CDR1 is GTSNPN and CDR2 SVGIG (reference sequence). The CDR3 contains 13 residues. As DNA, the CDR3 is TGTGCCTGGAATCAGGGGGGTGCGGAGACCCAGTACTTC. It is translated as CAWNQGGAETQYF.

The chain uses TRBV7-3 and TRBJ2-1; weak D call: TRBD2 (6 bases). The length of the CDR3 is 15 residues. V lost 3 bases and J 3 bases, leaving 12 bases between the germline ends. The germline CDR1 and CDR2 sequences are SGHTA and FQGTGA. The CDR3 DNA follows: TGTGCCAGCAGCTTCACCGGCGGGGACTACAATGAGCAGTTCTTC. Protein sequence: CASSFTGGDYNEQFF.

V and J are TRBV7-8 and TRBJ2-3; D call uncertain. CDR1 and CDR2 (germline): SGHVS, FQNEAQ. Deletions cut 5 bases from V and 5 bases from J, with 14 bases between. This CDR3 has 14 residues. CDR3 sequence reads: CASSRQLTGDTQYF. The CDR3 region has the DNA TGTGCCAGCAGCCGGCAGTTGACTGGAGATACGCAGTATTTT.